The 9 T cell receptor beta chains in this list originate from one sample, sequenced in a study of cytomegalovirus exposure and HLA in healthy donors. PCR employed 60 Vbeta and 13 Jbeta primers. Clones were sequenced by immunoSEQ multiplex PCR, and TCRdb holds only the in-frame ones, with some missing. The sample has roughly 100,000 clones; around 76% are singletons. Material: PBMCs. All receptors come from a woman in her forties or fifties in good health and CMV-seropositive.

Only one count was recorded for this clone. The chain uses TRBV28 and TRBJ2-7; 9 nucleotides align to TRBD1. The CDR3 extends over 18 amino acids. J lost 0 bases, V lost 1 base, and 10 bases had no gene match. The germline CDR1 and CDR2 sequences are MDHEN and SYDVKM. CDR3 sequence: CASSLSMGGQGFSYEQYF. CDR3 bases: TGTGCCAGCAGTTTATCTATGGGGGGACAGGGCTTCTCCTACGAGCAGTACTTC. Based on the CDR3 plus reference TRBV28 and TRBJ2-7, the full variable domain is DVKVTQSSRYLVKRTGEKVFLECVQDMDHENMFWYRQDPGLGLRLIYFSYDVKMKEKGDIPEGYSVSREKKERFSLILESASTNQTSMYLCASSLSMGGQGFSYEQYFGPGTRLTVT.

Only a few counts were recorded for this clone. The gene calls are TRBV6-5 and TRBJ1-1; TRBD1 is a possible D gene (5 bases). The CDR3 spans 14 residues. V lost 2 bases to trimming and J lost 0 bases, with 7 bases between them. Germline lookup yields CDR1 MNHEY and CDR2 SVGAGI. The CDR3 sequence: CASSYRGMNTEAFF. CDR3 nucleotide sequence: TGTGCCAGCAGTTACAGGGGCATGAACACTGAAGCTTTCTTT.

V and J are TRBV2 and TRBJ1-4; 9 bases map to TRBD1. The CDR3 consists of 17 residues. Germline V gene lookup returns CDR1 SNHLY and CDR2 FYNNEI. V was pared by 7 bases and J by 5 bases, with 14 bases of the junction left unmatched. CDR3 DNA sequence: TGTGCCAGCACCGCACGACCGATGACAGGGGGAAATGAAAAACTGTTTTTT. As protein: CASTARPMTGGNEKLFF.

This chain joins TRBV9 and TRBJ1-4; TRBD1 matches at 9 bases. CDR1 and CDR2 from the germline V gene are SGDLS and YYNGEE. V was pared by 4 bases and J by 6 bases, with 7 bases of the junction left unmatched. The CDR3 extends over 15 amino acids. The CDR3 DNA reads TGTGCCAGCAGCCCGGGGGACAGGGATTATGAAAAACTGTTTTTT. Its translation: CASSPGDRDYEKLFF.

The chain recombines TRBV2 with TRBJ2-3, with a weak D call TRBD1 (5 bases). The V gene's germline CDR1 is SNHLY and CDR2 FYNNEI. V lost 5 bases and J 2 bases, leaving 14 bases between the germline ends. The CDR3 covers 15 residues. CDR3: CASSSDRRYTDTQYF. The CDR3 bases are TGTGCCAGCAGTTCTGACAGACGTTACACAGATACGCAGTATTTT.

The chain uses TRBV7-9 and TRBJ2-3; D might be TRBD2 (5 bases). The CDR3 is 15 amino acids. CDR1 is SEHNR, CDR2 FQNEAQ, per germline (reference sequence). Trimming removed 4 bases at V and 6 bases at J, with 17 bases between. The CDR3 spells CASSSGGPFVDTQYF. DNA for the CDR3: TGTGCCAGCAGCTCTGGCGGGCCCTTTGTTGATACGCAGTATTTT.

The gene calls are TRBV4-1 and TRBJ1-2; 7 nucleotides agree with TRBD1. This CDR3 contains 15 residues. The germline gives CDR1 MGHRA, CDR2 YSYEKL. Trimming removed 0 bases from V and 10 bases from J; junction bases left unmatched: 11. The CDR3 region has the DNA TGCGCCAGCAGCCAAGAATTATTGACAGGGATGGTCTACACCTTC. Translation gives CASSQELLTGMVYTF.

The V and J genes are TRBV6-5 and TRBJ1-2, with 7 bases matching TRBD1. The CDR3 extends over 13 amino acids. Germline-derived CDR1 and CDR2 are MNHEY and SVGAGI. Losses at the gene ends were 11 bases for V and 8 bases for J; bases not matched to a gene: 14. Written as DNA, the CDR3 is TGTGCCGTACACACAGGGGCCATCGGAGGCTACACCTTC. Protein sequence: CAVHTGAIGGYTF.

The V gene is TRBV7-9, the J gene TRBJ2-7; D might be TRBD1 (6 bases). The CDR3 spans 16 residues. The V and J ends lost 3 bases and 3 bases respectively, with 18 bases between them. Germline CDR1 and CDR2: SEHNR and FQNEAQ (reference sequence). The CDR3 DNA sequence: TGTGCCAGCAGCTTGTGGGTACAGGGTCCCGGCTACGAGCAGTACTTC. Translation: CASSLWVQGPGYEQYF.